This T cell receptor (beta chain) was recorded in a study of cytomegalovirus exposure and HLA in healthy donors. Study-wide results and caveats: It was shown in a later analysis that HLA-associated TCR beta chains were more clonally expanded than other, equally common chains. The authors enumerated over 150 TCR beta chains as linked to cytomegalovirus.

The PCR employed 60 Vbeta primers together with 13 Jbeta primers. This table comes from immunoSEQ multiplex PCR, and its TCRdb copy is limited to in-frame clones, with some not included. In the table there are about 160,000 clones, roughly four fifths of which are singletons. The ends were cut back, 1 base at V and 4 bases at J, with 8 bases in the middle. CDR3 length: 13 residues. Germline values: CDR1 SGHDT, CDR2 YYEEEE. A remark on this clone: Its cognate antigen is unknown.

The rearrangement joins TRBV5-6 to TRBJ1-2; D is undetermined. The receptor comes from a woman aged 45-65 years in good health and CMV-seropositive. The sequenced sample consisted of PBMCs. The CDR3 region has the DNA TGTGCCAGCAGCTTGAACAGCCTCTATGGCTACACCTTC. The encoded protein is CASSLNSLYGYTF.